This T cell receptor (beta chain) was captured by sequencing in a study of cytotoxic CD8 clonotypes in ibrutinib-treated CLL. About the study: The patient breakdown showed 11 relapsed/refractory and about 16 treatment-naive cases, with some 18 IGHV unmutated.

Sequencing was performed with immunoSEQ multiplex PCR; in TCRdb, only in-frame clones are kept and a portion is missing. The data contain some 350,000 clones, over 55% of them seen just once; the ten biggest clones take up 6.3%. Details on this clone: Antigen: not known.

Study results and caveats: Increased clonality at ibrutinib response gave way to a return toward baseline at progression.

Per germline, CDR1 SGHRS and CDR2 YFSETQ. The CDR3 has 15 residues. Germline trimming cut 2 bases from V and 0 bases from J; bases unmatched to any gene: 3. The sequence came from a human donor with chronic lymphocytic leukemia. The chain is built from TRBV5-1 and TRBJ2-7, with TRBD2 matching over 9 bases. Sequenced material: PBMCs, taken after 36 months of ibrutinib treatment. CDR3 loop: CASSFFSGSSYEQYF. CDR3 DNA sequence: TGCGCCAGCAGCTTTTTTAGCGGGAGCTCCTACGAGCAGTACTTC.